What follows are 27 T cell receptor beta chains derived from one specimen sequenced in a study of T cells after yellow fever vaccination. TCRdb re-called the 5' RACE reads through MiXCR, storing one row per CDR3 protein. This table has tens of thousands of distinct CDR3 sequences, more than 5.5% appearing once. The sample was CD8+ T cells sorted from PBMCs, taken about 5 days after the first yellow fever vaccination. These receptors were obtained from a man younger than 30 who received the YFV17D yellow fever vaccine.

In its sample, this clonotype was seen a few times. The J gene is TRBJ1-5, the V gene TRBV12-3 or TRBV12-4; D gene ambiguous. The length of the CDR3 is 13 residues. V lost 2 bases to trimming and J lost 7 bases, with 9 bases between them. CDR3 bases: TGTGCCAGCAGTTTAACTCTGCGGCAGCCCCAGCATTTT. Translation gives CASSLTLRQPQHF.

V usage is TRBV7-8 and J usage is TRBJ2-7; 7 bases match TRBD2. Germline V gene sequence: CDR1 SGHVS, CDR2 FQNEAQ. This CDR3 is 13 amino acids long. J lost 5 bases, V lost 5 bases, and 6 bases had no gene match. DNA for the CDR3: TGTGCCAGCAGCCAAAGGACTAGTGACGAGCAGTACGTC. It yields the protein CASSQRTSDEQYV.

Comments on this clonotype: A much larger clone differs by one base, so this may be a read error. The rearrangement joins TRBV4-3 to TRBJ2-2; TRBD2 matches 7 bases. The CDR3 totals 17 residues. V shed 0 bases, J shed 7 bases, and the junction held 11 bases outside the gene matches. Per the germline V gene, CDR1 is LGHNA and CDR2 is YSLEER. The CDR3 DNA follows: TGCGCCAGCAGCCAAGATGGTGGAAGCGGGGTGAACGGGGAGCTGTTTTTT. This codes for CASSQDGGSGVNGELFF.

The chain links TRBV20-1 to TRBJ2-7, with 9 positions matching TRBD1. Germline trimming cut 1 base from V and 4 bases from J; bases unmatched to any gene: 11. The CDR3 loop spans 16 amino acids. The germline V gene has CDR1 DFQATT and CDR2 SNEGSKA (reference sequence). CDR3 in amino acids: CSARGGTGFPTYEQYV. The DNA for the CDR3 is TGCAGTGCTAGAGGCGGGACAGGGTTCCCGACATACGAGCAGTACGTC.

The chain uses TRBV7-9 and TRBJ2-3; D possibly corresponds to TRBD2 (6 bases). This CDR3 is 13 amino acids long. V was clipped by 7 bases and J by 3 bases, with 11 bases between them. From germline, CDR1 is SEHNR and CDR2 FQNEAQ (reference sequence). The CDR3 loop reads CASTLGGTDTQYF. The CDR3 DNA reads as TGTGCCAGCACCCTGGGGGGAACAGATACGCAGTATTTT.

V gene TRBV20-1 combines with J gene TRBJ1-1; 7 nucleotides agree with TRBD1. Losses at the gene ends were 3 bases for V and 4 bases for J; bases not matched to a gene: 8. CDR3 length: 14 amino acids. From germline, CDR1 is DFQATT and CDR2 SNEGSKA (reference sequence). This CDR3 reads CSASLGGYGTEAFF. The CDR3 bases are TGCAGTGCTAGTTTAGGGGGCTACGGCACTGAAGCTTTCTTT.

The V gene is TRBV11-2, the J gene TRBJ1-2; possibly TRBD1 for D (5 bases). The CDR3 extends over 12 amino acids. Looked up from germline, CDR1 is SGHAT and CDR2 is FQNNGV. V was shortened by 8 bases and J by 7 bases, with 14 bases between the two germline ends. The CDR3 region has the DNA TGTGCCAGCGGGGACGAGGGAAGTGGCTACACCTTC. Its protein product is CASGDEGSGYTF.

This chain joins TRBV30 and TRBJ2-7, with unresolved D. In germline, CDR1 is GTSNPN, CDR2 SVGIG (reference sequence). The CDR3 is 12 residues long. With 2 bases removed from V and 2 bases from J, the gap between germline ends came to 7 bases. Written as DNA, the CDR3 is TGTGCCTGGAGTTCGAGTACCTACGAGCAGTACTTC. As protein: CAWSSSTYEQYF.

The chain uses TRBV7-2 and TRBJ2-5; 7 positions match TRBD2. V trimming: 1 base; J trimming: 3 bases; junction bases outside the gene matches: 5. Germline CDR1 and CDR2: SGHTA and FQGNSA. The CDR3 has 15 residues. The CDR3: CASSLVGSGEETQYF. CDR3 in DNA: TGTGCCAGCAGCTTAGTAGGGAGCGGGGAAGAGACCCAGTACTTC.

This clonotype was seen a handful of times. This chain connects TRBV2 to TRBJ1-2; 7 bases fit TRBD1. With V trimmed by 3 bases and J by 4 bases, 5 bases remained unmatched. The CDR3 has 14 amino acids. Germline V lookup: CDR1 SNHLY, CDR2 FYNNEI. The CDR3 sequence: CASSDRGAVYGYTF. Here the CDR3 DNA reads TGTGCCAGCAGTGACAGGGGGGCTGTCTATGGCTACACCTTC.

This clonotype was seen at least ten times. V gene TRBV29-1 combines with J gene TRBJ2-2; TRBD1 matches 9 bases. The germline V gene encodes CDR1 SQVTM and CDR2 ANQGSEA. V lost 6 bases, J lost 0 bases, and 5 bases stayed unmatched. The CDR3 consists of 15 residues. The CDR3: CSVEQGAPNTGELFF. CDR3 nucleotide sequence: TGCAGCGTGGAACAGGGGGCCCCGAACACCGGGGAGCTGTTTTTT.

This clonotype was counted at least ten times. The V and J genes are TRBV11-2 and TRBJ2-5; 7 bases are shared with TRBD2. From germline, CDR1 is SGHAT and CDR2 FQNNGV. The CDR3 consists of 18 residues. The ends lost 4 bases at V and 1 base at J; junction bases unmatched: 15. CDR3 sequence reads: CASSSIYFSGQIQETQYF. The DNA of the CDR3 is TGTGCCAGCAGCTCCATATATTTTAGCGGGCAAATCCAAGAGACCCAGTACTTC.

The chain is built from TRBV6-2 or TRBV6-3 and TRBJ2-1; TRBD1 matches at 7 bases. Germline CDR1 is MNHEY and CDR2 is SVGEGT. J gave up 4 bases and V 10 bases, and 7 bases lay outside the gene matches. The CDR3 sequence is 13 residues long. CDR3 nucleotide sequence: TGTGCCATATCCGGGACAGAATACAATGAGCAGTTCTTC. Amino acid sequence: CAISGTEYNEQFF.

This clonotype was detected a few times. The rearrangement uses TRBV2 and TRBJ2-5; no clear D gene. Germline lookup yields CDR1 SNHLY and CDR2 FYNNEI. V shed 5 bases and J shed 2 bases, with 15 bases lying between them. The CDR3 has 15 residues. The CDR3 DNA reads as TGTGCCAGCAGTCCTTCAGTTAGTCAGCAAGAGACCCAGTACTTC. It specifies CASSPSVSQQETQYF.

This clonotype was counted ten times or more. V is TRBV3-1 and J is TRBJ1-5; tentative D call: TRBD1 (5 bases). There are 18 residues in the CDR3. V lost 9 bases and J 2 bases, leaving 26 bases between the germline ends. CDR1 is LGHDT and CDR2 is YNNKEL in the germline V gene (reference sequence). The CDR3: CASRAKGRQPIRNQPQHF. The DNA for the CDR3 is TGTGCCAGTCGCGCGAAGGGGAGGCAGCCCATTCGCAATCAGCCCCAGCATTTT.

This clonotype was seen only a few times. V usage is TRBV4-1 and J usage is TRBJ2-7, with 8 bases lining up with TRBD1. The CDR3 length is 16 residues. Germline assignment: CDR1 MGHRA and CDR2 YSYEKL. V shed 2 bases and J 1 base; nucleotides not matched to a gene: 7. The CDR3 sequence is CASSQRFRDRSYEQYF. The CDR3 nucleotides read TGCGCCAGCAGCCAACGATTCCGGGACAGGTCCTACGAGCAGTACTTC.

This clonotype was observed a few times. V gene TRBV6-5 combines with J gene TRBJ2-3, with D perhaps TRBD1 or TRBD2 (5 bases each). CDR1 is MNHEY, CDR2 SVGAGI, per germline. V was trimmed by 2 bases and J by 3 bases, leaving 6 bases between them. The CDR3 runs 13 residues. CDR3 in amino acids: CASSYEGTDTQYF. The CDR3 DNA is TGTGCCAGCAGTTACGAGGGGACAGATACGCAGTATTTT.

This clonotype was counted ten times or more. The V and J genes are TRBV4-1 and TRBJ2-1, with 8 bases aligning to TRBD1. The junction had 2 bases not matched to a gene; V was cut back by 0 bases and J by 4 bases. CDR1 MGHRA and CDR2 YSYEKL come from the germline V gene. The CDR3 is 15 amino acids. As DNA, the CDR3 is TGCGCCAGCAGCCAAGAGGACAGGGTTTACAATGAGCAGTTCTTC. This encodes CASSQEDRVYNEQFF.

This CDR3 is CASSLTGNEKLFF. The DNA of the CDR3 is TGTGCCAGCTCACTTACAGGGAATGAAAAACTGTTTTTT. This chain links TRBV18 with TRBJ1-4, with TRBD1 as a possible D gene (6 bases). Trimming removed 4 bases from V and 5 bases from J, with 8 bases in between. Germline CDR1 and CDR2: KGHSH and LQKENI. This CDR3 is 13 amino acids long. The variable domain in full, with the rest retrieved from reference TRBV18 and TRBJ1-4, is NAGVMQNPRHLVRRRGQEARLRCSPMKGHSHVYWYRQLPEEGLKFMVYLQKENIIDESGMPKERFSAEFPKEGPSILRIQQVVRGDSAAYFCASSLTGNEKLFFGSGTQLSVL.

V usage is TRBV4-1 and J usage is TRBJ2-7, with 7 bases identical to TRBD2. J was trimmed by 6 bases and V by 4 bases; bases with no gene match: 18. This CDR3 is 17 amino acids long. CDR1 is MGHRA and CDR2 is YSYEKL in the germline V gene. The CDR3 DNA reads TGCGCCAGCAGCCCTAGCGGAACATGGACTTCATCGCGCGAGCAGTACTTC. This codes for CASSPSGTWTSSREQYF.

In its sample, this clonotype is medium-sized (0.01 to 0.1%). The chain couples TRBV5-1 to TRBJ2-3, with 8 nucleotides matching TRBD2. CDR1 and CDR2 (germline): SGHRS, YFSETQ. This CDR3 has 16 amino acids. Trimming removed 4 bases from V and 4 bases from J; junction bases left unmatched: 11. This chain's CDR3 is CASSPSIAGFPDTQYF. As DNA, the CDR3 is TGCGCCAGCAGCCCCAGTATAGCGGGGTTCCCAGATACGCAGTATTTT.

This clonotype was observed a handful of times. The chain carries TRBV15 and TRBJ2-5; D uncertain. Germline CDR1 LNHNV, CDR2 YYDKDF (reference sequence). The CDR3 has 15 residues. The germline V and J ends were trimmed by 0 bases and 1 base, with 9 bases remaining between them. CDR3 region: CATSRDLQSQETQYF. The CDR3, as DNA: TGTGCCACCAGCAGAGATCTACAGAGCCAAGAGACCCAGTACTTC.

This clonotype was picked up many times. CDR3 loop: CASSPTDLSGIGTDTQYF. The CDR3 region has the DNA TGTGCCAGCAGCCCGACCGACCTTTCGGGTATAGGCACAGATACGCAGTATTTT. The chain employs TRBV27 and TRBJ2-3; D call uncertain. Germline V gives CDR1 MNHEY, CDR2 SMNVEV (reference sequence). The CDR3 is made up of 18 amino acids. Between the trimmed V and J ends, which lost 6 bases and 1 base, there was a span of 23 bases.

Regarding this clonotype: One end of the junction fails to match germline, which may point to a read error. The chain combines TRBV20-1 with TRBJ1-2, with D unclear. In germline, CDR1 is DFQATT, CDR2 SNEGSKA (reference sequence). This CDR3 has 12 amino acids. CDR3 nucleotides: TGCAGTGTCAACCACAAAAACTATGCCTACACCTTC. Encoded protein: CSVNHKNYAYTF.

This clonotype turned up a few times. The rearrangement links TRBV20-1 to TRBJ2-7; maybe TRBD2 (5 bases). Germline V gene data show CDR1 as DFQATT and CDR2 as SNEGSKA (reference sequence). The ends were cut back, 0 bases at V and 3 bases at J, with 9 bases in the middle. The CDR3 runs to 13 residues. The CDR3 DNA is TGCAGTGCTAGAGATCCCGGGATCTACGAGCAGTACTTC. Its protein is CSARDPGIYEQYF.

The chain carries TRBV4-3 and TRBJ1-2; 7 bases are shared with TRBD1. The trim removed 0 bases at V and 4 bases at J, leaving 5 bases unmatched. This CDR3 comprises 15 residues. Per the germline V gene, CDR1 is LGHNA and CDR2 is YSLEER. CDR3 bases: TGCGCCAGCAGCCAAGAGAGGGACAGATTCTATGGCTACACCTTC. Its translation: CASSQERDRFYGYTF.

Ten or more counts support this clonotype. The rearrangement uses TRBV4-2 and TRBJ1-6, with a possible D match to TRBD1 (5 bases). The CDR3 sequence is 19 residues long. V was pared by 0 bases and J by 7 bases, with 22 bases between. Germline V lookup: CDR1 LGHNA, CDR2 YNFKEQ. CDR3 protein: CASSQDMFPSQGGNSPLHF. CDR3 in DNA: TGTGCCAGCAGCCAAGATATGTTCCCCTCCCAGGGAGGGAATTCACCCCTCCACTTT.